This entry concerns a single T cell receptor (beta chain). The sample is drawn from a study of blood T cell repertoires in COVID-19. V lost 2 bases to trimming and J lost 6 bases, with 8 bases between them. This CDR3 has 14 amino acids. Germline V lookup: CDR1 MRHNA, CDR2 SNTAGT. Some clones are missing from TCRdb's copy, which holds only in-frame ones; the method was immunoSEQ multiplex PCR. The sample lists 30,000 to 40,000 clones, 93% seen once, with about 5% in the top ten. The sequenced material came from peripheral blood. This receptor was obtained from a human donor in a cohort sampled during active COVID-19. V gene TRBV6-4 combines with J gene TRBJ1-6, with a weak D call TRBD1 (6 bases). CDR3 in amino acids: CASSDRRGNSPLHF. The CDR3 DNA is TGTGCCAGCAGTGACCGCAGGGGTAATTCACCCCTCCACTTT.